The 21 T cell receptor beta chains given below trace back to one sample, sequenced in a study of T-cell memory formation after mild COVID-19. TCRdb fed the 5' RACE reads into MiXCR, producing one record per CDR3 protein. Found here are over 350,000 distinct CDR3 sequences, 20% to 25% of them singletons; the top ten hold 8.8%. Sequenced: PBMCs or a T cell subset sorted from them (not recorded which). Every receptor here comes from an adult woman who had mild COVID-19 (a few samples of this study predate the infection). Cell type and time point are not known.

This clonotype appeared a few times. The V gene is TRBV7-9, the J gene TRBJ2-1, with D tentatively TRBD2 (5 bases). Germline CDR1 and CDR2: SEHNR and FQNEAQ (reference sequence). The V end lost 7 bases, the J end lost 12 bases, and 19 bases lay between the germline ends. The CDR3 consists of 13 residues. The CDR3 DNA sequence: TGTGCCAGCACCCGAAAGACGGGGATAGGGCAGTTCTTC. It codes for CASTRKTGIGQFF.

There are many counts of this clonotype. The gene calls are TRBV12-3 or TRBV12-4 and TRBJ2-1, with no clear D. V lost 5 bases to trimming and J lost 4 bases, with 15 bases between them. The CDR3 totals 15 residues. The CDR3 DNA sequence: TGTGCCAGCAGTCTCCGACTGCCCCATTACAATGAGCAGTTCTTC. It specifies CASSLRLPHYNEQFF.

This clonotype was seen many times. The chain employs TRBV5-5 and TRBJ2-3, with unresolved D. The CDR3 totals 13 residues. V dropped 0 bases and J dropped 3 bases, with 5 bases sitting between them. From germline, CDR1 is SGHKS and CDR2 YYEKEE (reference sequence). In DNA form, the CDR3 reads TGTGCCAGCAGCTTGGAGAGGACAGATACGCAGTATTTT. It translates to CASSLERTDTQYF.

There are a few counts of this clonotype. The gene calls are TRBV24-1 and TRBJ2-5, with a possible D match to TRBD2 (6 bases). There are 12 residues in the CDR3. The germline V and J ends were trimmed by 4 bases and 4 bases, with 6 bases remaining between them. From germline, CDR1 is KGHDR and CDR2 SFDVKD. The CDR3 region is CATSERGETQYF. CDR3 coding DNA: TGTGCCACCAGTGAGCGGGGAGAGACCCAGTACTTC.

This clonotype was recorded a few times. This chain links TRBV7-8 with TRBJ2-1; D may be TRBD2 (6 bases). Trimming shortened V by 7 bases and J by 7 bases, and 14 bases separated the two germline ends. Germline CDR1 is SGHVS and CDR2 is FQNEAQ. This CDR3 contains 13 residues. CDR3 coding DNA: TGTGCCAGCATCCAGTTCGGGGGTAATGAGCAGTTCTTC. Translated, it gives CASIQFGGNEQFF.

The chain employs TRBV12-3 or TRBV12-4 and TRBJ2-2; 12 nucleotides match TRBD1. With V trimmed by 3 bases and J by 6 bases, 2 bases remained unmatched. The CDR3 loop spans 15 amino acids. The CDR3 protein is CASSFGTGGSGELFF. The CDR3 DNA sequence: TGTGCCAGCAGTTTCGGGACAGGGGGCTCCGGGGAGCTGTTTTTT.

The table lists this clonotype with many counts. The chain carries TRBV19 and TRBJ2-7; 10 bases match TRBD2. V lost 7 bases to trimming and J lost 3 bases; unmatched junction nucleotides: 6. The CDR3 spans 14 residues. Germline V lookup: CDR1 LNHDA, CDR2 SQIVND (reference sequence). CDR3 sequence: CASKPVAGGYEQYF. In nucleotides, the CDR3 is TGTGCCAGTAAGCCCGTAGCGGGAGGCTACGAGCAGTACTTC.

This CDR3 is CASSLDVAGGYQPQHF. In nucleotides, the CDR3 is TGTGCCAGCAGCTTGGACGTAGCAGGGGGCTATCAGCCCCAGCATTTT. The chain recombines TRBV5-5 with TRBJ1-5; 8 bases are a match to TRBD1. Looked up from germline, CDR1 is SGHKS and CDR2 is YYEKEE (reference sequence). Germline trimming cut 0 bases from V and 5 bases from J; bases unmatched to any gene: 7. The CDR3 extends over 16 amino acids. The full variable domain, in which reference TRBV5-5 and TRBJ1-5 provide the parts outside the CDR3, is DAGVTQSPTHLIKTRGQQVTLRCSPISGHKSVSWYQQVLGQGPQFIFQYYEKEERGRGNFPDRFSARQFPNYSSELNVNALLLGDSALYLCASSLDVAGGYQPQHFGDGTRLSIL.

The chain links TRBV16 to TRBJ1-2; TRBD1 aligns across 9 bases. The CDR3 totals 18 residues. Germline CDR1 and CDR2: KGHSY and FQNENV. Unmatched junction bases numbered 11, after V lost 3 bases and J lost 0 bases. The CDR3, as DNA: TGTGCCAGCAGCCACCCGGGTGTGGGGACAGGGACTAACTATGGCTACACCTTC. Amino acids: CASSHPGVGTGTNYGYTF.

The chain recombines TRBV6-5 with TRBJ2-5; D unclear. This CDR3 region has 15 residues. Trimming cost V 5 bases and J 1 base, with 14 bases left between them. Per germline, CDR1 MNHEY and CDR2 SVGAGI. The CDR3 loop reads CASSELGSPQETQYF. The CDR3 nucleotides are TGTGCCAGCAGTGAGTTGGGCAGCCCCCAAGAGACCCAGTACTTC.

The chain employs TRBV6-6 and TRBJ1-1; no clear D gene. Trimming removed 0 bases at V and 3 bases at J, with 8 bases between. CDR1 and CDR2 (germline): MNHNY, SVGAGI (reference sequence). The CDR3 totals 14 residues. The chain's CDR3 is CASSYSLMDTEAFF. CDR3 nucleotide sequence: TGTGCCAGCAGTTACTCCTTGATGGACACTGAAGCTTTCTTT.

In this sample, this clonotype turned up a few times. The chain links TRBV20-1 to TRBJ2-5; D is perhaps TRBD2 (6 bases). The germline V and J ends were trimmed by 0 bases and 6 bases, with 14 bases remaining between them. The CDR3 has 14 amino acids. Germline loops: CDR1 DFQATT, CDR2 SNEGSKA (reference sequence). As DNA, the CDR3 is TGCAGTGCTAGAGATACTTGGGAGGAAAAGACCCAGTACTTC. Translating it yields CSARDTWEEKTQYF.

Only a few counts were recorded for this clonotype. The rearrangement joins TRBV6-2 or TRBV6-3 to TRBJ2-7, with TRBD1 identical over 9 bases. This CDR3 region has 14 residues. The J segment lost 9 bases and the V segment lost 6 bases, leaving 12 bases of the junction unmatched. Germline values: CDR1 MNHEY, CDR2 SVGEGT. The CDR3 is CASRFGTGKMMQYF. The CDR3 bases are TGTGCCAGCAGATTCGGGACAGGGAAAATGATGCAGTACTTC.

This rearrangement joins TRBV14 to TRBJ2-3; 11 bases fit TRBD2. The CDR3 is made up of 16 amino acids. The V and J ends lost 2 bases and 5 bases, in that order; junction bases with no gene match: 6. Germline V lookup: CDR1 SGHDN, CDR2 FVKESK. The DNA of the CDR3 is TGTGCCAGCAGCCAACCTACTAGCGGGAGTCGAGATACGCAGTATTTT. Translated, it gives CASSQPTSGSRDTQYF.

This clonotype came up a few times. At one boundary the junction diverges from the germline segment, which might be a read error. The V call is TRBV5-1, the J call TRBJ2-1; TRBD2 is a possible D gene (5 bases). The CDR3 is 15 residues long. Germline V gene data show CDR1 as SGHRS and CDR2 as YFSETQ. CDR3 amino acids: CASSFRDGSYNEQFF. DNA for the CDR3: TGTGCCAGCAGCTTCCGGGATGGCTCCTACAATGAGCAGTTCTTC.

CDR3 loop: CASSQATGWNTEAFF. CDR3 in DNA: TGCGCCAGCAGCCAAGCCACAGGGTGGAACACTGAAGCTTTCTTT. The rearrangement joins TRBV4-1 to TRBJ1-1; TRBD1 might be the D (6 bases). Germline values: CDR1 MGHRA, CDR2 YSYEKL. The CDR3 consists of 15 residues. Trimming cost V 1 base and J 1 base, with 10 bases left between them.

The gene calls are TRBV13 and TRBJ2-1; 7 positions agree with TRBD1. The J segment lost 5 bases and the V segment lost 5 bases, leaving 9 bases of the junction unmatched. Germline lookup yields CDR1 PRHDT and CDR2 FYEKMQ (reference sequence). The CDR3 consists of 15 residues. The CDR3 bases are TGTGCCAGCAGCCCCGGGACAGAGAAGAACAATGAGCAGTTCTTC. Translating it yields CASSPGTEKNNEQFF.

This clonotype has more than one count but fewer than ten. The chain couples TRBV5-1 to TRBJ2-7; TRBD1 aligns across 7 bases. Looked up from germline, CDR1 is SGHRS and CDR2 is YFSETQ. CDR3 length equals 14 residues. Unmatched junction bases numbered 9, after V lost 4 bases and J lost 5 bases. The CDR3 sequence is CASSPWTGIDEQYF. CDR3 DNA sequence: TGCGCCAGCAGCCCCTGGACAGGTATCGACGAGCAGTACTTC. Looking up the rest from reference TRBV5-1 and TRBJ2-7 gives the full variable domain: KAGVTQTPRYLIKTRGQQVTLSCSPISGHRSVSWYQQTPGQGLQFLFEYFSETQRNKGNFPGRFSGRQFSNSRSEMNVSTLELGDSALYLCASSPWTGIDEQYFGPGTRLTVT.

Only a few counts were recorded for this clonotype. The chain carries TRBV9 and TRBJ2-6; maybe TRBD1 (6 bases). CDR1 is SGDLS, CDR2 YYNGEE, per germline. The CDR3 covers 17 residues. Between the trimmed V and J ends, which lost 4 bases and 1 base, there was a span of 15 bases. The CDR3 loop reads CASSLQGQESGANVLTF. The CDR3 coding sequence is TGTGCCAGCAGCCTCCAGGGGCAAGAATCTGGGGCCAACGTCCTGACTTTC. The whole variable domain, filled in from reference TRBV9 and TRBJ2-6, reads DSGVTQTPKHLITATGQRVTLRCSPRSGDLSVYWYQQSLDQGLQFLIQYYNGEERAKGNILERFSAQQFPDLHSELNLSSLELGDSALYFCASSLQGQESGANVLTFGAGSRLTVL.

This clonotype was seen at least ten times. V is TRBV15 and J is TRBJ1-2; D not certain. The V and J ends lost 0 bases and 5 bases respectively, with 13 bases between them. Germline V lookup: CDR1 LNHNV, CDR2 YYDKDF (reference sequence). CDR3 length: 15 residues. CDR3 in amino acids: CATSRDTAEMYGYTF. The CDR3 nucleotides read TGTGCCACCAGCAGAGATACGGCGGAGATGTATGGCTACACCTTC.

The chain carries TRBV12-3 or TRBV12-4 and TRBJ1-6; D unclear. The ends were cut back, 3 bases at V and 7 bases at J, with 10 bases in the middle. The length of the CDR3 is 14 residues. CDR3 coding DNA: TGTGCCAGCAGTTTTAGACGAGCCAATTCACCCCTCCACTTT. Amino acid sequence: CASSFRRANSPLHF.